What follows is one T cell receptor beta chain and its context. Germline CDR1 SGHVS, CDR2 FQNEAQ. Trimming left V 2 bases short and J 0 bases short, with 11 bases between. There are 15 residues in the CDR3. These data are taken from a study of blood T cell dynamics during melanoma immunotherapy. As for the study in general: Patients with metastatic melanoma got pembrolizumab or nivolumab-ipilimumab as first-line care.

Time point meaning: pre-treatment baseline. Samples come from before therapy and from week 3 after the first blockade cycle. The method was immunoSEQ multiplex PCR; TCRdb's version includes in-frame clones alone and lacks a portion of them. The sample yields some 13,000 clones, about 91% seen once. This sample comprised effector memory CD8+ T cells from blood, obtained from a patient treated with checkpoint blockade. The sequence was obtained from a human donor with melanoma. V gene TRBV7-8 combines with J gene TRBJ2-7; D is uncertain. The CDR3 nucleotides are TGTGCCAGCAGCTTATACGGCGTTAGCTCCTACGAGCAGTACTTC. The encoded protein is CASSLYGVSSYEQYF.